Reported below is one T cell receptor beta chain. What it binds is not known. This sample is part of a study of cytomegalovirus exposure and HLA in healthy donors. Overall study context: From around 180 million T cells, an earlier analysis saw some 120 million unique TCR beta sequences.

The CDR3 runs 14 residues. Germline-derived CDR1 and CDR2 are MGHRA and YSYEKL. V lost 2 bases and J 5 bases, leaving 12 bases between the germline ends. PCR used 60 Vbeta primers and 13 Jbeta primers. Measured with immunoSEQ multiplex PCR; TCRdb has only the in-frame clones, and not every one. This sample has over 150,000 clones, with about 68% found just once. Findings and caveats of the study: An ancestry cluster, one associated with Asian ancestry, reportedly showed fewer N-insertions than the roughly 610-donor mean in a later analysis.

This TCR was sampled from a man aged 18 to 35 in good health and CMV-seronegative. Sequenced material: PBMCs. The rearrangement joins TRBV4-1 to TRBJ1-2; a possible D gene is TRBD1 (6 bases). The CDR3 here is CASSQKEGGYGYTF. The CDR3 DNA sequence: TGCGCCAGCAGCCAAAAGGAGGGGGGGTATGGCTACACCTTC.